This record covers a single T cell receptor (beta chain). The target of this receptor is not known. Per-base qualities were not stored, and no clone one base away is much larger. Genomic DNA was isolated from the sorted cells so that the TCRbeta CDR3 region could be sequenced. The immunoSEQ Assay was used to sequence the TCRbeta CDR3 regions. Imported from immuneACCESS, the table was reduced by TCRdb to in-frame sequences with V and J called. These copies leave out some clones; in studies compared against another copy, an unresolved V gene accounts for under half, and the cause of the remainder is not known. The sample profile shows over 65,000 clones; 82% of them were found once. 5.5% of the sample comes from the top ten. Measured from the cysteine to the phenylalanine, the CDR3 is 15 residues long. Just CDR3 DNA is preserved here, 45 bases in frame from base 1. Trimming takes 5 bases from V and 4 bases from J, and the germline ends sit 17 bases apart. CDR1 is given as LNHNV and CDR2 as YYDKDF, both from the germline V gene (reference sequence).

The data originate from a study of OX40 agonist ivuxolimab in advanced cancers. In the study overall: The costimulatory receptor OX40 (CD134) was targeted by ivuxolimab, a fully human IgG2 agonistic monoclonal antibody. Intravenous ivuxolimab was administered to patients every 2 weeks at six dose levels: 0.01, 0.1, 0.3, 1.5, 3 and 10 mg/kg. Of the approximately 53 patients in dose escalation, 19 had hepatocellular carcinoma, about 15 had melanoma, 9 had renal cell carcinoma and 9 had head and neck cancer. The dose-escalation cohort was around 84% male with a mean age of approximately 60 years, ranging from about 23 to 85. Patients were allowed to have had prior anti-PD-1, anti-PD-L1 or anti-CTLA-4 therapy, and less than 45% of the dose-escalation patients had previously received checkpoint inhibitors. Partial responses occurred in three dose-escalation patients, of whom one had hepatocellular carcinoma and two had cutaneous melanoma. Peripheral TCRbeta sequencing was intended to test whether TCR sequence diversity was altered and clonal T-cell expansion was caused by ivuxolimab. The paper reports the monotherapy dose-escalation portion (N of about 47 patients) of the phase I ivuxolimab trial.

Patients with a history of autoimmune disease or receiving systemic immunosuppression were excluded from the trial. Peripheral blood for TCR sequencing was drawn from every dose cohort at baseline, at cycle 4 day 1 and at cycle 7 day 1. The samples were taken from a phase I, first-in-human, multicenter, open-label dose-escalation trial of ivuxolimab. Adults with locally advanced or metastatic melanoma, renal cell, hepatocellular, or head and neck squamous cell carcinoma were enrolled in the trial. Before TCR sequencing, CD4+ and CD8+ T cells were separately sorted from peripheral blood. What the authors observed across the whole study: In the 0.1-3.0 mg/kg groups, partial responders had among the lowest normalized peripheral clonal expansion, particularly in CD8+ T cells. Clonal expansion of both CD4+ and CD8+ blood T cells was observed from baseline to week 6 at doses 0.1 to 3.0 mg/kg. The antigen specificity of the clonally expanded peripheral T cells was not determined. Low levels of normalized T-cell clonal expansion were also shown by some nonresponding patients. On average, CD8+ T cells showed more expanded clones than CD4+ T cells after ivuxolimab.

The V gene is TRBV15 and the J gene is TRBJ1-2; D gene: possibly TRBD1, on 5 matching bases. The source is an adult with an advanced solid tumor such as melanoma, head and neck, liver or kidney cancer. The source material was CD4+ or CD8+ T cells sorted from blood, sampled in a trial of the OX40 agonist ivuxolimab. The CDR3 region reads CATSGTVTEAYGYTF. The nucleotide sequence reads TGTGCCACCAGCGGAACCGTGACAGAGGCCTATGGCTACACCTTC.